This T cell receptor (beta chain) was profiled in a study of blood T cell repertoires in COVID-19. In the study overall: Researchers got acute and convalescent COVID-19 samples from the United States, Italy and Spain. T cells, B-cell-depleted T cells, or PBMCs supplied cDNA or gDNA.

The CDR3 runs 13 residues. CDR1 is SGHTA and CDR2 is FQGNSA in the germline V gene. Trimming pared 0 bases from V and 9 bases from J, leaving 11 bases between. In the original analysis: Estimation of nucleated cell counts relied on the amplification of reference gene primers. Produced via immunoSEQ multiplex PCR; TCRdb's table is partial and in-frame only. Clone size and the V and J calls come from that table; the DNA yielded D and trimming. Of some 380,000 clones in the sample, almost 90% were seen once. Material: peripheral blood. The rearrangement uses TRBV7-2 and TRBJ1-2; D may be TRBD1 (5 bases). The receptor was derived from a man younger than 35 with active or convalescent COVID-19. CDR3 region: CASSLASGKSYTF. CDR3 sequence (DNA): TGTGCCAGCAGCTTAGCGTCAGGGAAGAGCTACACCTTC.